These 20 T cell receptor beta chains originate from one sample sequenced in a study of T cells in Graves' hyperthyroidism and ophthalmopathy. The investigators amplified TCR beta CDR3 regions from RNA transcripts. TCR CDR3 regions were first amplified by RT-PCR with HTBI primers. TCRdb re-analysed the multiplex PCR reads in MiXCR, keeping a single row per CDR3 protein. Of approximately 350,000 distinct CDR3 sequences listed, 12% to 15% are singletons. Sequencing was done on a sample of blood. These receptors all come from a woman in her sixties with Graves' ophthalmopathy.

This clonotype was recorded a few times. The CDR3 coding sequence is TGTGCCAGCAGTTGGGCGAGGGGGGCCGAGTCGAACACTGAAGCTTTCTTT. This encodes CASSWARGAESNTEAFF. The rearrangement links TRBV12-3 or TRBV12-4 to TRBJ1-1; D is possibly TRBD1 (6 bases). The CDR3 runs 17 residues. V lost 4 bases and J lost 1, with 19 bases in between.

Ten or more counts support this clonotype. The gene calls are TRBV28 and TRBJ2-7; D might be TRBD2 (6 bases). Germline V gives CDR1 MDHEN, CDR2 SYDVKM. This CDR3 is 13 amino acids long. The V and J ends lost 5 bases and 4 bases respectively, with 12 bases between them. The DNA of the CDR3 is TGTGCCAGCAGTCCCCAGGCGGGGTACGAGCAGTACTTC. Translating it yields CASSPQAGYEQYF.

Concerning this clonotype: One base away lies a much larger clone, so this may be a sequencing read error. The chain recombines TRBV20-1 with TRBJ2-5; 9 bases fit TRBD2. The CDR3 has 13 residues. CDR1 DFQATT and CDR2 SNEGSKA come from the germline V gene (reference sequence). The J segment lost 7 bases and the V segment lost 4 bases, leaving 7 bases of the junction unmatched. CDR3 DNA: TGCAGTGCTATTAGCGGGAGTACTGCGACCCAGTACTTC. As protein: CSAISGSTATQYF.

This clonotype was detected ten times or more. The V gene is TRBV27, the J gene TRBJ1-1; D remains ambiguous. This CDR3 has 13 amino acids. The V and J ends lost 5 bases and 1 base respectively, with 8 bases between them. Germline lookup yields CDR1 MNHEY and CDR2 SMNVEV (reference sequence). This CDR3 reads CASSEYENTEAFF. CDR3 DNA sequence: TGTGCCAGCAGTGAATATGAGAACACTGAAGCTTTCTTT.

This clonotype was seen many times. The chain has TRBV7-8 and TRBJ2-1; D unresolved. The germline gives CDR1 SGHVS, CDR2 FQNEAQ. The CDR3 loop spans 14 amino acids. The V and J ends lost 2 bases and 2 bases respectively, with 7 bases between them. The CDR3 nucleotides are TGTGCCAGCAGCTTATTGCGAACCTACAATGAGCAGTTCTTC. It encodes CASSLLRTYNEQFF.

This clonotype occurred many times. V usage is TRBV6-5 and J usage is TRBJ2-7; D unresolved. Trimming removed 0 bases from V and 2 bases from J, with 11 bases in between. There are 15 residues in the CDR3. The germline CDR1 and CDR2 sequences are MNHEY and SVGAGI. DNA of the CDR3: TGTGCCAGCAGTTACTCTACGGCAAGGGCCTACGAGCAGTACTTC. This gives the protein CASSYSTARAYEQYF.

The rearrangement joins TRBV4-1 to TRBJ1-4; 7 nucleotides align to TRBD1. The CDR3 spans 14 residues. Germline V gives CDR1 MGHRA, CDR2 YSYEKL. J was trimmed by 10 bases and V by 4 bases; bases with no gene match: 9. CDR3 nucleotides: TGCGCCAGCAGCCCAGACAGGGTACTCGGAAAACTGTTTTTT. Protein sequence: CASSPDRVLGKLFF.

This chain links TRBV5-1 with TRBJ1-5; possible D gene TRBD1, 6 bases. CDR3 length: 14 amino acids. CDR1 and CDR2 (germline): SGHRS, YFSETQ. V was cut by 4 bases and J by 6 bases, with 14 bases left in between. This CDR3 is CASSPTGAGQPQHF. The CDR3 nucleotides are TGCGCCAGCAGCCCCACGGGGGCGGGTCAGCCCCAGCATTTT.

On this clonotype itself: This clone may be a read error of a much larger clone one base away. Since the CDR3 does not end with the conserved phenylalanine or tryptophan, this likely comes from a read error. The J gene is TRBJ2-7, the V gene TRBV28, with 9 positions matching TRBD1. Germline V gene sequence: CDR1 MDHEN, CDR2 SYDVKM. CDR3 length equals 17 residues. V lost 6 bases and J lost 4; bases outside the gene matches: 16. The CDR3 bases are TGTGCCAGCAGGGGAGGACAGGGGCCAAACGACCTTTACGAGCAGTACTCC. Residues: CASRGGQGPNDLYEQYS.

This clonotype appeared many times. The rearrangement links TRBV20-1 to TRBJ2-7; 7 nucleotides align to TRBD2. CDR3 size: 15 residues. Germline CDR1 and CDR2: DFQATT and SNEGSKA (reference sequence). Trimming took 6 bases from V and 2 from J; bases not matched to a gene: 13. In nucleotides, the CDR3 is TGCAGTGCAACCTTTCCGGGACTAACAGCCTACGAGCAGTACTTC. Protein: CSATFPGLTAYEQYF.

For the CDR3, the DNA is TGTGCCAGTACCCCGGGGGCTAGCAATGAGCAGTTCTTC. It is translated as CASTPGASNEQFF. The rearrangement joins TRBV19 to TRBJ2-1, with D possibly being TRBD1 or TRBD2 (6 bases each). Germline CDR1 is LNHDA and CDR2 is SQIVND (reference sequence). This CDR3 is built from 13 residues. The V and J ends lost 7 bases and 6 bases respectively, with 13 bases between them.

The V gene is TRBV3-1, the J gene TRBJ2-7; the match to TRBD1 covers 9 bases. Trimming at V came to 6 bases and at J to 4 bases, leaving 7 bases not matched to a gene. This CDR3 has 14 amino acids. The V gene's germline CDR1 is LGHDT and CDR2 YNNKEL (reference sequence). The CDR3 protein is CASRWTGVGYEQYF. The CDR3 DNA reads TGTGCCAGCAGATGGACAGGGGTTGGGTACGAGCAGTACTTC.

There are many counts of this clonotype. The chain carries TRBV30 and TRBJ1-5, with D possibly TRBD1 on 5 matching bases. The CDR3 is 13 amino acids. The germline CDR1 and CDR2 sequences are GTSNPN and SVGIG (reference sequence). V lost 6 bases and J 6 bases, leaving 15 bases between the germline ends. CDR3 bases: TGTGCCTGTCAGGGTATTGGTGGTCAGCCCCAGCATTTT. This encodes CACQGIGGQPQHF.

This chain links TRBV6-1 with TRBJ1-6; 7 nucleotides agree with TRBD1. This CDR3 has 14 residues. V trimming: 6 bases; J trimming: 9 bases; junction bases outside the gene matches: 8. The germline V gene encodes CDR1 MNHNS and CDR2 SASEGT. The CDR3 DNA follows: TGTGCCAGCAGCCCCGGGCCAGGGGGTTCACCCCTCCACTTT. It encodes CASSPGPGGSPLHF.

Concerning this clonotype itself: A much larger clonotype is one base distant, so this may be a read error. The rearrangement links TRBV28 to TRBJ2-7; 7 positions match TRBD2. Germline lookup yields CDR1 MDHEN and CDR2 SYDVKM. The CDR3 loop spans 16 amino acids. V was clipped by 8 bases and J by 3 bases; unmatched bases: 16. The CDR3 sequence is CASGLGVPGGFYEQYF. The CDR3 coding sequence is TGTGCCAGCGGCCTTGGGGTTCCGGGAGGCTTCTACGAGCAGTACTTC.

This clonotype has a count of ten or more. V and J are TRBV28 and TRBJ1-5; D not resolved. The CDR3 extends over 16 amino acids. Germline CDR1 reads MDHEN; CDR2 reads SYDVKM. The V and J ends lost 3 bases and 4 bases respectively, with 16 bases between them. The CDR3 nucleotides are TGTGCCAGCAGTTTTCTTGGGGAGGGAGTAAATCAGCCCCAGCATTTT. Amino acid sequence: CASSFLGEGVNQPQHF.

There are many counts of this clonotype. The V call is TRBV11-2, the J call TRBJ2-7, with 9 nucleotides matching TRBD1. J lost 2 bases, V lost 1 base, and 3 bases had no gene match. Germline values: CDR1 SGHAT, CDR2 FQNNGV. The CDR3 is 15 amino acids. CDR3 protein: CASSLGDRVTYEQYF. DNA of the CDR3: TGTGCCAGCAGCTTAGGGGACAGGGTAACCTACGAGCAGTACTTC.

This clonotype was seen more than once but under ten times. CDR3 sequence: CATSDLKSDTTATQYF. Written as DNA, the CDR3 is TGTGCCACCAGTGATTTAAAGAGCGACACTACGGCGACCCAGTACTTC. The chain recombines TRBV24-1 with TRBJ2-5; D is ambiguous. The germline V and J ends were trimmed by 1 base and 7 bases, with 18 bases remaining between them. CDR3 length: 16 residues. CDR1 is KGHDR and CDR2 is SFDVKD in the germline V gene.

This clonotype was picked up a small number of times. This rearrangement joins TRBV12-3 or TRBV12-4 to TRBJ1-1, with no clear D. The CDR3 runs to 11 residues. V lost 5 bases, J lost 5 bases, and 6 bases lay in between. CDR3 in amino acids: CASSGRTEAFF. CDR3 DNA sequence: TGTGCCAGCAGTGGGAGGACTGAAGCTTTCTTT.

The J gene is TRBJ2-7, the V gene TRBV4-1; 8 bases fit TRBD1. After removal of 2 bases from V and 5 bases from J, the junction contained 2 bases not matched to a gene. This CDR3 is built from 13 residues. Germline V lookup: CDR1 MGHRA, CDR2 YSYEKL. DNA for the CDR3: TGCGCCAGCAGCCAACCGGACAGGGACGAGCAGTACTTC. Its protein product is CASSQPDRDEQYF.